This T cell receptor (beta chain) was recovered during a study of blood T cell repertoires in COVID-19. For the study at large: The United States, Italy and Spain provided the acute and convalescent COVID-19 samples. T cells, B-cell-depleted T cells, or PBMCs provided the cDNA or gDNA that served as material.

The protocol was immunoSEQ multiplex PCR, while the TCRdb copy is restricted to in-frame clones and leaves out a portion. The table records 100,000 to 150,000 clones, over 55% of them present only once. V lost 1 base and J lost 4; bases outside the gene matches: 8. Germline V gives CDR1 KGHSH, CDR2 LQKENI. The CDR3 runs to 17 residues. The rearrangement joins TRBV18 to TRBJ2-1; 9 bases line up with TRBD2. Sequenced input: peripheral blood. The TCR sequence derives from a woman in her sixties or seventies with acute or convalescent COVID-19. The CDR3 loop reads CASSPLPSGVYYNEQFF. In DNA, the CDR3 is TGTGCCAGCTCACCACTTCCTAGCGGGGTATATTACAATGAGCAGTTCTTC.